A single sample is the source of the 29 T cell receptor beta chains below, sequenced in a study of blood T cell repertoires in COVID-19. Assay: immunoSEQ multiplex PCR; the TCRdb copy retains only in-frame clones and omits some. The sample has a few hundred thousand clones, 85% to 90% seen once. Sequencing was done on a sample of PBMCs or T cells enriched from blood (not recorded which). The receptors shown here come from a woman younger than 30 in a cohort exposed to, infected with or recovered from COVID-19 (not recorded which).

The CDR3 here is CASSFPGTGYNEQFF. CDR3 sequence (DNA): TGTGCCAGCAGTTTCCCCGGGACAGGCTACAATGAGCAGTTCTTC. The rearrangement links TRBV28 to TRBJ2-1; 8 positions agree with TRBD1. CDR1 is MDHEN, CDR2 SYDVKM, per germline. The CDR3 consists of 15 residues. After removal of 3 bases from V and 3 bases from J, the junction contained 4 bases not matched to a gene.

The rearrangement uses TRBV15 and TRBJ1-4, with a tentative D call TRBD1 (5 bases). CDR1 and CDR2 (germline): LNHNV, YYDKDF (reference sequence). V shed 5 bases and J shed 4 bases, with 17 bases lying between them. The CDR3 runs 16 residues. CDR3 nucleotide sequence: TGTGCCACCAGCCTGAGAAAAGGGGTGTATAATGAAAAACTGTTTTTT. This gives the protein CATSLRKGVYNEKLFF.

The chain is built from TRBV29-1 and TRBJ1-1; TRBD1 aligns across 7 bases. The ends lost 5 bases at V and 0 bases at J; junction bases unmatched: 6. Germline V lookup: CDR1 SQVTM, CDR2 ANQGSEA. The CDR3 loop spans 14 amino acids. The CDR3 DNA reads TGCAGCGTTTACAGGGGAGGAGTGAACACTGAAGCTTTCTTT. As protein: CSVYRGGVNTEAFF.

This rearrangement joins TRBV5-1 to TRBJ2-7; 14 bases map to TRBD2. Germline lookup yields CDR1 SGHRS and CDR2 YFSETQ. The CDR3 sequence is 18 residues long. J lost 5 bases, V lost 1 base, and 11 bases had no gene match. CDR3 amino acids: CASSLLTSGRALRNEQYF. CDR3 in DNA: TGCGCCAGCAGCTTGCTGACTAGCGGGAGGGCCTTGAGGAACGAGCAGTACTTC.

The rearrangement joins TRBV2 to TRBJ1-4, with 9 positions matching TRBD1. CDR1 and CDR2 from the germline V gene are SNHLY and FYNNEI. V lost 2 bases to trimming and J lost 7 bases; unmatched junction nucleotides: 5. The CDR3 has 15 amino acids. CDR3 sequence reads: CASSEFVTGGEKLFF. CDR3 coding DNA: TGTGCCAGCAGTGAATTTGTGACAGGGGGTGAAAAACTGTTTTTT.

V usage is TRBV7-6 and J usage is TRBJ2-7; D remains ambiguous. This CDR3 is built from 16 residues. Trimming took 1 base from V and 2 from J, leaving 15 bases between them. Germline CDR1 SGHVS, CDR2 FNYEAQ. CDR3 sequence: CASSLELIRLTYEQYF. The CDR3 nucleotides read TGTGCCAGCAGCTTAGAATTGATCAGGTTGACCTACGAGCAGTACTTC.

The rearrangement links TRBV2 to TRBJ1-5, with TRBD1 as a possible D gene (6 bases). The CDR3 length is 14 residues. The germline V gene has CDR1 SNHLY and CDR2 FYNNEI. The V and J ends lost 7 bases and 1 base respectively, with 11 bases between them. The CDR3 coding sequence is TGTGCCAGCAATGACAGGATAAGCAATCAGCCCCAGCATTTT. This codes for CASNDRISNQPQHF. Combining the CDR3 with reference TRBV2 and TRBJ1-5 gives the whole variable domain EPEVTQTPSHQVTQMGQEVILRCVPISNHLYFYWYRQILGQKVEFLVSFYNNEISEKSEIFDDQFSVERPDGSNFTLKIRSTKLEDSAMYFCASNDRISNQPQHFGDGTRLSIL.

This clone showed up just a few times. The chain recombines TRBV18 with TRBJ2-6; D perhaps matches TRBD1 (5 bases). The CDR3 spans 18 residues. V shed 2 bases and J shed 3 bases, with 17 bases lying between them. CDR1 and CDR2 from the germline V gene are KGHSH and LQKENI. DNA for the CDR3: TGTGCCAGCTCACCAAGGCAGGGAATGGTAGATGGGGCCAACGTCCTGACTTTC. As protein: CASSPRQGMVDGANVLTF.

The rearrangement uses TRBV19 and TRBJ1-6; D ambiguous. CDR1 and CDR2 (germline): LNHDA, SQIVND (reference sequence). The CDR3 is 13 amino acids. V was clipped by 4 bases and J by 8 bases, with 9 bases between them. In DNA, the CDR3 is TGTGCCAGTAGTAGAGTCTACGATTCACCCCTCCACTTT. Encoded protein: CASSRVYDSPLHF.

The chain has TRBV21-1 and TRBJ1-2; the D segment call TRBD1 is taken from the table without a DNA check. TRBV21-1 is annotated as a pseudogene. CDR3 size: 17 residues. In DNA, the CDR3 is TGTGCCAGCAGCAAAGGGTTACAGGGAAGGCATAACTATGGCTACACCTTC. This translates into CASSKGLQGRHNYGYTF.

The J gene is TRBJ2-7, the V gene TRBV12-3 or TRBV12-4, with a weak D call TRBD1 (6 bases). Trimming took off 6 bases at V and 2 bases at J, with 11 bases between the two ends. This CDR3 has 13 residues. The chain's CDR3 is CASRPRDTYEQYF. Written as DNA, the CDR3 is TGTGCCAGCAGGCCGAGGGACACCTACGAGCAGTACTTC.

The chain carries TRBV27 and TRBJ2-7, with 9 bases that match TRBD2. The CDR3 covers 14 residues. V was clipped by 5 bases and J by 7 bases; unmatched bases: 9. Germline loops: CDR1 MNHEY, CDR2 SMNVEV (reference sequence). The CDR3 reads CASSLSGRVGEQYF. CDR3 nucleotides: TGTGCCAGCAGTCTTAGCGGGAGAGTGGGAGAGCAGTACTTC.

The chain carries TRBV2 and TRBJ2-7, with 8 positions matching TRBD1. Per germline, CDR1 SNHLY and CDR2 FYNNEI. This CDR3 has 15 residues. The V and J ends lost 3 bases and 0 bases, in that order; junction bases with no gene match: 4. The CDR3 DNA reads TGTGCCAGCAGTGAGGACAGGGCATTCTCCTACGAGCAGTACTTC. It is translated as CASSEDRAFSYEQYF. The complete variable domain, with remaining parts taken from reference TRBV2 and TRBJ2-7, reads EPEVTQTPSHQVTQMGQEVILRCVPISNHLYFYWYRQILGQKVEFLVSFYNNEISEKSEIFDDQFSVERPDGSNFTLKIRSTKLEDSAMYFCASSEDRAFSYEQYFGPGTRLTVT.

The chain uses TRBV12-5 and TRBJ1-2; 7 bases are shared with TRBD1. The trim removed 2 bases at V and 6 bases at J, leaving 6 bases unmatched. The germline CDR1 and CDR2 sequences are LGHNT and FRNRAP. CDR3 size: 14 residues. The DNA of the CDR3 is TGTGCTAGTGGTTTGTCGACAGGGCTCCATGGCTACACCTTC. It encodes CASGLSTGLHGYTF.

Worth noting for this clone: Other nucleotide sequences from this sample produce the same CDR3. The rearrangement links TRBV6-5 to TRBJ1-6; D is unresolved. The length of the CDR3 is 14 residues. V lost 6 bases and J 0 bases, leaving 6 bases between the germline ends. Germline V gene data show CDR1 as MNHEY and CDR2 as SVGAGI. The CDR3 DNA follows: TGTGCCAGCAGGTCGAGCTCCTATAATTCACCCCTCCACTTT. Protein product: CASRSSSYNSPLHF.

The chain combines TRBV11-2 with TRBJ1-2; maybe TRBD1 (6 bases). The V gene lost 4 bases and the J gene lost 7 bases, with 22 bases spanning the gap. Germline assignment: CDR1 SGHAT and CDR2 FQNNGV. The CDR3 has 16 residues. The DNA of the CDR3 is TGTGCCAGCAGCTCAAACCCGGGATACAGGGTCTCTGGCTACACCTTC. It is translated as CASSSNPGYRVSGYTF.

The chain links TRBV2 to TRBJ2-2; 9 nucleotides line up with TRBD1. With 4 bases clipped from V and 4 bases from J, the junction kept 7 bases outside the gene matches. Germline CDR1 and CDR2: SNHLY and FYNNEI. There are 16 residues in the CDR3. The CDR3 region is CASSATGGAGTGELFF. DNA for the CDR3: TGTGCCAGCAGTGCAACAGGGGGCGCGGGCACCGGGGAGCTGTTTTTT. The whole variable domain, filled in from reference TRBV2 and TRBJ2-2, reads EPEVTQTPSHQVTQMGQEVILRCVPISNHLYFYWYRQILGQKVEFLVSFYNNEISEKSEIFDDQFSVERPDGSNFTLKIRSTKLEDSAMYFCASSATGGAGTGELFFGEGSRLTVL.

The CDR3 here is CSVLPGDYGYTF. The CDR3 DNA follows: TGCAGCGTATTGCCCGGGGACTATGGCTACACCTTC. This rearrangement joins TRBV29-1 to TRBJ1-2; D remains ambiguous. This CDR3 has 12 amino acids. Germline V gene data show CDR1 as SQVTM and CDR2 as ANQGSEA. Trimming removed 6 bases at V and 3 bases at J, with 11 bases between.

The J gene is TRBJ2-5, the V gene TRBV19; TRBD1 agrees at 7 bases. Per germline, CDR1 LNHDA and CDR2 SQIVND (reference sequence). V shed 5 bases, J shed 1 base, and the junction held 1 base outside the gene matches. The CDR3 loop spans 13 amino acids. The DNA for the CDR3 is TGTGCCAGTAGTCCAGGGGGCCAAGAGACCCAGTACTTC. Translated: CASSPGGQETQYF.

The CDR3 DNA sequence: TGTGCCAGCAGGGCCGGGACAGATGATGGCTACACCTTC. Translating it yields CASRAGTDDGYTF. The J gene is TRBJ1-2, the V gene TRBV2; 7 bases map to TRBD1. Germline trimming cut 6 bases from V and 6 bases from J; bases unmatched to any gene: 7. CDR3 length: 13 residues. Germline CDR1 SNHLY, CDR2 FYNNEI.

In its sample, this clone was seen a few times. The V gene is TRBV5-1, the J gene TRBJ1-2; D ambiguous. Germline CDR1 and CDR2: SGHRS and YFSETQ. The CDR3 is made up of 14 amino acids. Trimming removed 1 base at V and 3 bases at J, with 10 bases between. CDR3 loop: CASSLTHFDYGYTF. Here the CDR3 DNA reads TGCGCCAGCAGCTTGACCCACTTTGACTATGGCTACACCTTC.

V usage is TRBV29-1 and J usage is TRBJ2-5, with 10 nucleotides matching TRBD2. The CDR3 totals 14 residues. V shed 3 bases and J 4 bases; nucleotides not matched to a gene: 5. Looked up from germline, CDR1 is SQVTM and CDR2 is ANQGSEA. CDR3 protein: CSVEASGSRETQYF. The CDR3 DNA follows: TGCAGCGTTGAGGCTAGCGGGAGCCGAGAGACCCAGTACTTC.

CDR3 loop: CASSSLTENTEAFF. As DNA, the CDR3 is TGTGCCAGCAGTTCTCTTACAGAGAACACTGAAGCTTTCTTT. The chain uses TRBV2 and TRBJ1-1; D is unresolved. The germline V and J ends were trimmed by 5 bases and 1 base, with 11 bases remaining between them. The CDR3 extends over 14 amino acids. From germline, CDR1 is SNHLY and CDR2 FYNNEI.

The rearrangement joins TRBV27 to TRBJ2-7; 7 bases map to TRBD2. V gave up 2 bases and J gave up 1 base; unmatched junction bases: 2. This CDR3 region has 14 residues. Germline V gene sequence: CDR1 MNHEY, CDR2 SMNVEV (reference sequence). CDR3 in amino acids: CASSLAGVSYEQYF. CDR3 nucleotide sequence: TGTGCCAGCAGTTTAGCGGGAGTATCCTACGAGCAGTACTTC.

The chain uses TRBV11-3 and TRBJ2-7, with D tentatively TRBD1 (6 bases). CDR1 and CDR2 (germline): SGHNT, YENEEA. The CDR3 has 13 amino acids. Trimming removed 4 bases at V and 7 bases at J, with 14 bases between. The CDR3, as DNA: TGTGCCAGCAGCTCCTCCCGACAGGCAGAGCAGTACTTC. Translation gives CASSSSRQAEQYF.

V gene TRBV29-1 combines with J gene TRBJ2-5; perhaps TRBD1 as D (6 bases). CDR1 SQVTM and CDR2 ANQGSEA come from the germline V gene. The CDR3 contains 12 residues. The DNA for the CDR3 is TGCAGTGGTGGAAGGGGGCAAGAGACCCAGTACTTC. This gives the protein CSGGRGQETQYF. The complete variable domain, with remaining parts taken from reference TRBV29-1 and TRBJ2-5, reads SAVISQKPSRDICQRGTSLTIQCQVDSQVTMMFWYRQQPGQSLTLIATANQGSEATYESGFVIDKFPISRPNLTFSTLTVSNMSPEDSSIYLCSGGRGQETQYFGPGTRLLVL.

The V gene is TRBV27, the J gene TRBJ2-5; 9 bases are shared with TRBD1. Losses at the gene ends were 5 bases for V and 6 bases for J; bases not matched to a gene: 10. Per germline, CDR1 MNHEY and CDR2 SMNVEV (reference sequence). This CDR3 spans 15 amino acids. The CDR3 bases are TGTGCCAGCAGTCCACCCCCCGGACAGGGGAAGACCCAGTACTTC. This gives the protein CASSPPPGQGKTQYF.

This sequence joins TRBV6-5 and TRBJ2-1; 7 bases match TRBD2. The junction had 16 bases not matched to a gene; V was cut back by 11 bases and J by 9 bases. This CDR3 comprises 14 residues. Germline V lookup: CDR1 MNHEY, CDR2 SVGAGI. The CDR3 bases are TGTGCCTGTACCAAAGGACTAGTCGGGCCTGAGCAGTTCTTC. As protein: CACTKGLVGPEQFF.

In DNA form, the CDR3 reads TGTGCCAGCAGCTTCGGGGGCGAGCAGTACTTC. Amino acids: CASSFGGEQYF. J is TRBJ2-7 and V is TRBV11-3, with D tentatively TRBD2 (6 bases). CDR1 and CDR2 (germline): SGHNT, YENEEA. V was clipped by 3 bases and J by 6 bases, with 6 bases between them. The CDR3 runs to 11 residues. The variable domain in full, completed from reference TRBV11-3 and TRBJ2-7, reads EAGVVQSPRYKIIEKKQPVAFWCNPISGHNTLYWYLQNLGQGPELLIRYENEEAVDDSQLPKDRFSAERLKGVDSTLKIQPAELGDSAVYLCASSFGGEQYFGPGTRLTVT.